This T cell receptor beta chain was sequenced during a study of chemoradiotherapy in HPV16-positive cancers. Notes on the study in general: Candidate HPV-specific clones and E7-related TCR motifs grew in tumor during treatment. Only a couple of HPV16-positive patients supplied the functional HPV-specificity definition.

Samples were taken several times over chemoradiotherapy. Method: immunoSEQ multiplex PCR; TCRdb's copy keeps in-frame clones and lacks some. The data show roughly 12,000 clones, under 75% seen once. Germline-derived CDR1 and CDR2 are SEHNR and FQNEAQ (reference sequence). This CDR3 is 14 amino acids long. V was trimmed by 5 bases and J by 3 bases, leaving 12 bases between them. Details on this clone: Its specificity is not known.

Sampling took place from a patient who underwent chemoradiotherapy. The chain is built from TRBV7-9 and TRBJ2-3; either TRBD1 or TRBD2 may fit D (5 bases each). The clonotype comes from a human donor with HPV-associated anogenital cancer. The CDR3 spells CASSPRDLTDTQYF. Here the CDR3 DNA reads TGTGCCAGCAGCCCCCGGGACCTAACAGATACGCAGTATTTT.